The source of this T cell receptor (beta chain) is a study of T cell repertoires in cytomegalovirus infection. Study-wide results and caveats: HLA-C-restricted TCR beta clonotypes specific for CMV led the ex vivo response.

This clonotype was recorded at least ten times. Its target is unknown. CDR3 length equals 19 residues. Germline CDR1 is SGHTA and CDR2 is FQGNSA. Trimming took 4 bases from V and 2 from J; bases not matched to a gene: 9. TCRdb itself ran the reads through MiXCR, one entry per CDR3 protein. The sample lists about 330,000 distinct CDR3 sequences, 9.5% occurring once. This sequence was found in a human donor in good health (CMV status not recorded). Some clones in this sample may be carry-over from other donors' samples. Input material: PBMCs. The chain has TRBV7-2 and TRBJ2-6; 12 bases line up with TRBD2. The CDR3 sequence is CASSYKPRTSGTGANVLTF. CDR3 bases: TGTGCCAGCAGCTATAAGCCCCGGACTAGCGGGACTGGGGCCAACGTCCTGACTTTC.